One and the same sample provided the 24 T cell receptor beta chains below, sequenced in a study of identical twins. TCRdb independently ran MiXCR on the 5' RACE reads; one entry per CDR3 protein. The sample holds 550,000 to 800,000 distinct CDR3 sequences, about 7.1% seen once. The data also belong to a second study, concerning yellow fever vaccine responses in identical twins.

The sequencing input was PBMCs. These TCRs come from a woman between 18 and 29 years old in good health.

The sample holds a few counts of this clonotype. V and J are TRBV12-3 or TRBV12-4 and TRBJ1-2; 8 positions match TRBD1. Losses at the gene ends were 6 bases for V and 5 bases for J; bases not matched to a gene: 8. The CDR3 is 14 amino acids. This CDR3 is CASSLPGQEYGYTF. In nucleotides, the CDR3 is TGTGCCAGCAGCCTACCGGGACAGGAATATGGCTACACCTTC.

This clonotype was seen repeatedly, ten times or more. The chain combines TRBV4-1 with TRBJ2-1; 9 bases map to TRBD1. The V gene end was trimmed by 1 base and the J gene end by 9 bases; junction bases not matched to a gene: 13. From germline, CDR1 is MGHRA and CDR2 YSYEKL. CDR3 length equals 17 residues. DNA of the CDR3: TGCGCCAGCAGCCAAGGCCCGGGAACAGGGGGCCGGAGTGAGCAGTTCTTC. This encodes CASSQGPGTGGRSEQFF.

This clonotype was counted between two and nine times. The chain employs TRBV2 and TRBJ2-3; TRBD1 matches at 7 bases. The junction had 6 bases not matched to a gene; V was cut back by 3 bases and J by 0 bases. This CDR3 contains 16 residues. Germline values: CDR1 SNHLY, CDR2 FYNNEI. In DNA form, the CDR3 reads TGTGCCAGCAGTGAGGGACAGACAACTAGCACAGATACGCAGTATTTT. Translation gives CASSEGQTTSTDTQYF.

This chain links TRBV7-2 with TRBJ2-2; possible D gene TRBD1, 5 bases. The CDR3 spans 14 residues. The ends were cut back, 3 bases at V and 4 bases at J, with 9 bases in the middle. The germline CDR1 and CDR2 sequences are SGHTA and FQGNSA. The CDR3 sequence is CASSLDTSTGELFF. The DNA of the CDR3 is TGTGCCAGCAGCTTGGACACGTCCACCGGGGAGCTGTTTTTT.

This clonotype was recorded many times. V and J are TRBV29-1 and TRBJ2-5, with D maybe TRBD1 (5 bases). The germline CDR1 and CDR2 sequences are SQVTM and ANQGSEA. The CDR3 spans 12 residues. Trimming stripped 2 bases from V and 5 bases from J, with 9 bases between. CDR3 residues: CSVEQGPETQYF. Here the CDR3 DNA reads TGCAGCGTTGAACAGGGTCCGGAGACCCAGTACTTC.

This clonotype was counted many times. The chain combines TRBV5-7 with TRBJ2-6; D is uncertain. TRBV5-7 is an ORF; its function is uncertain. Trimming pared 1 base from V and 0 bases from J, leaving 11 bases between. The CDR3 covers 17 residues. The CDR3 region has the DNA TGTGCCAGCAGCTTGAGGCAGTATCGCTCTGGGGCCAACGTCCTGACTTTC. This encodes CASSLRQYRSGANVLTF.

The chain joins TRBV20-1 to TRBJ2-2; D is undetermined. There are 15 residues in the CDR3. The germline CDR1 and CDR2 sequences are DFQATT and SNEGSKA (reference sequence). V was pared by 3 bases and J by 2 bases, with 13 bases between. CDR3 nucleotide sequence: TGCAGTGCTAGGCCTCTCATCGGTAACACCGGGGAGCTGTTTTTT. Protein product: CSARPLIGNTGELFF.

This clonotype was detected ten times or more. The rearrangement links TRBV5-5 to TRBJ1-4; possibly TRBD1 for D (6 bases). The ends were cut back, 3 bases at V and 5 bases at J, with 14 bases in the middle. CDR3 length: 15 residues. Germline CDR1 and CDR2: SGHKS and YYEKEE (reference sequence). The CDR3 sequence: CASSSRPTGNEKLFF. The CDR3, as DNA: TGTGCCAGCAGCTCACGACCTACAGGGAATGAAAAACTGTTTTTT.

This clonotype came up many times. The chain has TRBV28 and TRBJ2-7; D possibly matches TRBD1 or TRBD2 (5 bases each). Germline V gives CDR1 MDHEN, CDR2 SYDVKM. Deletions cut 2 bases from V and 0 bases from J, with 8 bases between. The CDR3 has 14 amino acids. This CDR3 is CASSLGTSSYEQYF. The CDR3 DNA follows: TGTGCCAGCAGTTTAGGGACCAGCTCCTACGAGCAGTACTTC.

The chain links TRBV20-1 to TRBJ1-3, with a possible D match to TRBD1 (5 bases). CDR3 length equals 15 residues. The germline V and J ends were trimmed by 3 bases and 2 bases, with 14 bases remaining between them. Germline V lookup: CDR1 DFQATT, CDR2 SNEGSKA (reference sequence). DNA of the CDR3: TGCAGTGCTAGGCTATCCCAGACAGCTGGAAACACCATATATTTT. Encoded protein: CSARLSQTAGNTIYF.

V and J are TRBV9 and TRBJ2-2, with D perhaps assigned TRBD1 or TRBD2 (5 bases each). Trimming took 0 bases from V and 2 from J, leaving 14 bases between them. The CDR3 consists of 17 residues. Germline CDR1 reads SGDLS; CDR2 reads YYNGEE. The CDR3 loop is CASSVASRDLNTGELFF. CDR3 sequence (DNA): TGTGCCAGCAGCGTAGCCTCACGGGACCTAAACACCGGGGAGCTGTTTTTT.

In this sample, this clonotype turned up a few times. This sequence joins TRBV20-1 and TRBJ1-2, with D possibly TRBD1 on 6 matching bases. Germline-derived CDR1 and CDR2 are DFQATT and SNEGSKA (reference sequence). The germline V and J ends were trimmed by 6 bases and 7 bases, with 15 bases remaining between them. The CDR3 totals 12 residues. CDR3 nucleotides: TGCAGTGCAACCGGGACACATATTGGCTACACCTTC. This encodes CSATGTHIGYTF.

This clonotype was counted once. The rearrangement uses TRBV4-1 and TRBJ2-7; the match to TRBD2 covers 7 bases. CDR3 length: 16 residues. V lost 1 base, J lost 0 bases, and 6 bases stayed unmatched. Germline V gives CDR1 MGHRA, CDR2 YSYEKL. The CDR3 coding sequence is TGCGCCAGCAGCCAAGCCGGGCGGGGGAGCTCCTACGAGCAGTACTTC. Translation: CASSQAGRGSSYEQYF.

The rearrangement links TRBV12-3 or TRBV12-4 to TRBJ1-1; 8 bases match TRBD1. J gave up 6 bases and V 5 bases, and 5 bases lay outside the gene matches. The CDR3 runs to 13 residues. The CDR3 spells CASSATGGAEAFF. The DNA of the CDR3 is TGTGCCAGCAGTGCCACAGGGGGGGCTGAAGCTTTCTTT.

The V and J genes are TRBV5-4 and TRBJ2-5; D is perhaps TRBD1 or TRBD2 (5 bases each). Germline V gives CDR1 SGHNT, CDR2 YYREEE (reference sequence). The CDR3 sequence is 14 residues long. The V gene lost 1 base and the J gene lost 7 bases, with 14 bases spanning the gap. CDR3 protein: CASSLRGDGGTQYF. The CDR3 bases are TGTGCCAGCAGCTTGAGAGGGGACGGTGGGACCCAGTACTTC.

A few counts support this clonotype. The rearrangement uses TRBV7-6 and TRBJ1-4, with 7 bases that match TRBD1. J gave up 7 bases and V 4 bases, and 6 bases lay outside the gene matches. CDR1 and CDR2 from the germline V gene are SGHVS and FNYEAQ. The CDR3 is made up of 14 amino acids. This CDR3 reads CASSSTGIGEKLFF. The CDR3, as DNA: TGTGCCAGCAGCTCGACAGGGATCGGTGAAAAACTGTTTTTT.

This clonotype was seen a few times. Here the CDR3 reads CASSVAPQRGQETQYF. The CDR3 region has the DNA TGCGCCAGCAGCGTAGCCCCCCAGCGCGGACAAGAGACCCAGTACTTC. The chain combines TRBV5-1 with TRBJ2-5; D gene uncertain. The V and J ends lost 4 bases and 2 bases respectively, with 18 bases between them. Germline CDR1 is SGHRS and CDR2 is YFSETQ. The CDR3 covers 16 residues.

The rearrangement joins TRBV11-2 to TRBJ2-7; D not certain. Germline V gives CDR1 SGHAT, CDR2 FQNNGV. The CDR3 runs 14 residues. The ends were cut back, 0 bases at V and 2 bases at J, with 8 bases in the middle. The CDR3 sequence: CASSLEYGTYEQYV. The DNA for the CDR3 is TGTGCCAGCAGCTTAGAGTACGGAACCTACGAGCAGTACGTC.

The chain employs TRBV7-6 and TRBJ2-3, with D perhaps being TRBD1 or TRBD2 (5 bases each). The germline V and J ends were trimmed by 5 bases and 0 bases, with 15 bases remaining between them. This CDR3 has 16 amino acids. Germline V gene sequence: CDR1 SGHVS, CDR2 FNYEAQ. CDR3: CASSPRAGASTDTQYF. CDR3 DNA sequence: TGTGCCAGCAGCCCAAGGGCCGGGGCTAGCACAGATACGCAGTATTTT.

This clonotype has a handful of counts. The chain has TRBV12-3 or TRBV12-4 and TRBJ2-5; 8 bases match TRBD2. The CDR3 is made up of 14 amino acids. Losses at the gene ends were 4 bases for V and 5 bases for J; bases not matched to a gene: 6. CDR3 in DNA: TGTGCCAGCAGTTCGAGACTAGCGCGGGAGACCCAGTACTTC. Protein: CASSSRLARETQYF.

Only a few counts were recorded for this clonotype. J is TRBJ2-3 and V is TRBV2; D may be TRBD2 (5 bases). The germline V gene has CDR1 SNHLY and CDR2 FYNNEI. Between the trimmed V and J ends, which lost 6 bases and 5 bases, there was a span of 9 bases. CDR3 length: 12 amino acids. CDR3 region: CASRYGRDTQYF. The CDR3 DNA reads TGTGCCAGCAGATATGGGAGAGATACGCAGTATTTT. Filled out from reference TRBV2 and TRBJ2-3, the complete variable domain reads EPEVTQTPSHQVTQMGQEVILRCVPISNHLYFYWYRQILGQKVEFLVSFYNNEISEKSEIFDDQFSVERPDGSNFTLKIRSTKLEDSAMYFCASRYGRDTQYFGPGTRLTVL.

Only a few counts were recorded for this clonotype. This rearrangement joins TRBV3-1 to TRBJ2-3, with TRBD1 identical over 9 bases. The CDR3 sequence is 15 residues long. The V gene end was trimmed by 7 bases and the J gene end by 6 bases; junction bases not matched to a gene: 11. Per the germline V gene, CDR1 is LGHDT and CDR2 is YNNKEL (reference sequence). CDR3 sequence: CASTWTGVTPDTQYF. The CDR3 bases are TGTGCCAGCACCTGGACAGGGGTCACTCCGGATACGCAGTATTTT.

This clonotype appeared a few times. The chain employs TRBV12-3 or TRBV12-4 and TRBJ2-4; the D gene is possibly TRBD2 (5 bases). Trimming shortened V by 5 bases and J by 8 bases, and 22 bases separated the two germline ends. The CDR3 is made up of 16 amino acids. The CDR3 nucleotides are TGTGCCAGCAGTCCTTGGCCGTCCGGGATTGGGGACATTCAGTACTTC. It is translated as CASSPWPSGIGDIQYF.

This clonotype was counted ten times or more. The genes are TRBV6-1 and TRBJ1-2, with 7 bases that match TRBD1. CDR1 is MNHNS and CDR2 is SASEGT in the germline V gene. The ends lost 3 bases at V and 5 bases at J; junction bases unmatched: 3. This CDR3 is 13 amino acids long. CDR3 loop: CASSDPGGYGYTF. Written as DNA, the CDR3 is TGTGCCAGCAGTGACCCAGGGGGGTATGGCTACACCTTC.